This TCR beta chain derives from a study of cytomegalovirus exposure and HLA in healthy donors. Study-level information: A data release that came early held approximately 85 million unique TCRs from HLA-typed donors.

13 Jbeta primers and 60 Vbeta primers were used for the PCR. TCRdb's table, derived via immunoSEQ multiplex PCR, lists solely in-frame clones and lacks some. Here the sample spans over 200,000 clones, about 79% being singletons. This CDR3 is 15 amino acids long. From germline, CDR1 is MNHEY and CDR2 SVGAGI. V lost 6 bases and J 6 bases, leaving 18 bases between the germline ends. V gene TRBV6-5 combines with J gene TRBJ2-1, with D hard to call. The source material was PBMCs. The receptor's source is a male donor in good health and CMV-seronegative. CDR3 nucleotides: TGTGCCAGCAGCCCCACGGCTAGTCTAGGCAATGAGCAGTTCTTC. Translated: CASSPTASLGNEQFF.